One sample yielded the 20 T cell receptor beta chains listed below, sequenced in a study of blood T cell repertoires in COVID-19. Some clones are missing from TCRdb's copy, which holds only in-frame ones; the method was immunoSEQ multiplex PCR. The sample includes 50,000 to 60,000 clones, approximately 83% of them seen just once. Sequencing was carried out using peripheral blood. The receptors come from a man between 65 and 79 years old with active COVID-19.

This chain links TRBV7-2 with TRBJ1-2; tentative D call: TRBD1 (5 bases). Trimming removed 5 bases at V and 0 bases at J, with 10 bases between. This CDR3 contains 14 residues. Germline loops: CDR1 SGHTA, CDR2 FQGNSA. This CDR3 reads CASSPDRTNYGYTF. As DNA, the CDR3 is TGTGCCAGCAGCCCCGACAGAACTAACTATGGCTACACCTTC.

This chain joins TRBV5-5 and TRBJ2-3; D gene ambiguous. The germline CDR1 and CDR2 sequences are SGHKS and YYEKEE (reference sequence). Deletions cut 0 bases from V and 5 bases from J, with 4 bases between. The CDR3 sequence is 12 residues long. The CDR3 spells CASSLVLDTQYF. The CDR3 coding sequence is TGTGCCAGCAGCTTGGTCTTAGATACGCAGTATTTT.

This clone appeared a single time. V gene TRBV7-8 combines with J gene TRBJ1-4; unclear D gene. Deletions cut 6 bases from V and 0 bases from J, with 8 bases between. Germline assignment: CDR1 SGHVS and CDR2 FQNEAQ. This CDR3 region has 14 residues. The DNA for the CDR3 is TGTGCCAGCAGACGTACAGCAACTAATGAAAAACTGTTTTTT. It encodes CASRRTATNEKLFF.

V usage is TRBV6-5 and J usage is TRBJ2-7; TRBD1 aligns across 7 bases. J gave up 2 bases and V 5 bases, and 6 bases lay outside the gene matches. Germline CDR1 is MNHEY and CDR2 is SVGAGI. The CDR3 runs to 14 residues. CDR3 residues: CASSPGQSTYEQYF. CDR3 bases: TGTGCCAGCAGTCCGGGACAGTCAACCTACGAGCAGTACTTC.

The J gene is TRBJ2-3, the V gene TRBV10-3; 12 bases match TRBD2. Germline loops: CDR1 ENHRY, CDR2 SYGVKD. CDR3 length: 16 residues. V lost 2 bases and J lost 4; bases outside the gene matches: 4. In DNA form, the CDR3 reads TGTGCCATCAGTGAGGCTAGCGGGGGGGAGGCAGATACGCAGTATTTT. It specifies CAISEASGGEADTQYF.

This chain joins TRBV12-3 or TRBV12-4 and TRBJ2-7; D call uncertain. Trimming stripped 3 bases from V and 2 bases from J, with 8 bases between. CDR3 length: 13 residues. CDR3 nucleotide sequence: TGTGCCAGCAGTTTGGCCTTCACCTACGAGCAGTACTTC. It encodes CASSLAFTYEQYF.

This clone was picked up a small number of times. This sequence joins TRBV18 and TRBJ1-1; D gene uncertain. The CDR3 sequence is 13 residues long. In germline, CDR1 is KGHSH, CDR2 LQKENI. Trimming cost V 4 bases and J 11 bases, with 17 bases left between them. The CDR3 DNA reads as TGTGCCAGCTCACTCCTTCCGTCCGAGGATGCTTTCTTT. Translating it yields CASSLLPSEDAFF.

The V call is TRBV6-6, the J call TRBJ1-1; 9 positions agree with TRBD1. The CDR3 covers 15 residues. Germline CDR1 reads MNHNY; CDR2 reads SVGAGI (reference sequence). Trimming at V came to 5 bases and at J to 6 bases, leaving 10 bases not matched to a gene. The CDR3: CASSDRQGGGPEAFF. The CDR3 DNA reads as TGTGCCAGCAGTGACCGACAGGGGGGTGGGCCTGAAGCTTTCTTT.

The table lists this clone with a count of one. The chain links TRBV7-2 to TRBJ1-2, with 11 bases matching TRBD1. Germline-derived CDR1 and CDR2 are SGHTA and FQGNSA. CDR3 length equals 14 residues. V gave up 2 bases and J gave up 7 bases; unmatched junction bases: 3. The CDR3 bases are TGTGCCAGCAGCTTATTCGGGACAGGGGGTGGCTACACCTTC. Protein product: CASSLFGTGGGYTF.

The chain is built from TRBV7-3 and TRBJ2-3; 7 bases are a match to TRBD2. V lost 4 bases, J lost 1 base, and 5 bases stayed unmatched. The germline CDR1 and CDR2 sequences are SGHTA and FQGTGA. The CDR3 is 15 amino acids. The DNA for the CDR3 is TGTGCCAGCAGCTCGAGCGGGACTCGCACAGATACGCAGTATTTT. Translated: CASSSSGTRTDTQYF.

CDR3 bases: TGTGCCAGCAGATCTGGACAGGCCCTTAACTATGGCTACACCTTC. It yields the protein CASRSGQALNYGYTF. The chain is built from TRBV27 and TRBJ1-2; 7 nucleotides line up with TRBD1. J gave up 1 base and V 6 bases, and 8 bases lay outside the gene matches. In germline, CDR1 is MNHEY, CDR2 SMNVEV (reference sequence). The CDR3 is made up of 15 amino acids.

The chain combines TRBV6-5 with TRBJ2-7; TRBD1 agrees at 11 bases. This CDR3 is 14 amino acids long. V dropped 8 bases and J dropped 2; count of bases not matched to a gene: 5. Germline V lookup: CDR1 MNHEY, CDR2 SVGAGI. In DNA, the CDR3 is TGTGCCAGCTGGACAGGGGGCTTGACCTACGAGCAGTACTTC. This encodes CASWTGGLTYEQYF.

The chain combines TRBV12-3 or TRBV12-4 with TRBJ1-5; perhaps TRBD1 as D (5 bases). The CDR3 loop spans 13 amino acids. Trimming removed 9 bases from V and 3 bases from J, with 12 bases in between. In DNA form, the CDR3 reads TGTGCCAGTCTTCAGGGCTTCAATCAGCCCCAGCATTTT. Its translation: CASLQGFNQPQHF.

The rearrangement links TRBV7-9 to TRBJ2-7; possible D gene TRBD1, 5 bases. Germline values: CDR1 SEHNR, CDR2 FQNEAQ (reference sequence). The CDR3 is 15 residues long. The V gene lost 5 bases and the J gene lost 5 bases, with 19 bases spanning the gap. The CDR3 spells CASSNMDTEGNEQYF. The CDR3 nucleotides read TGTGCCAGCAGCAACATGGACACTGAAGGGAACGAGCAGTACTTC. Variable domain in full (rest from reference TRBV7-9 and TRBJ2-7): DTGVSQNPRHKITKRGQNVTFRCDPISEHNRLYWYRQTLGQGPEFLTYFQNEAQLEKSRLLSDRFSAERPKGSFSTLEIQRTEQGDSAMYLCASSNMDTEGNEQYFGPGTRLTVT.

V and J are TRBV5-4 and TRBJ1-5; D is perhaps TRBD1 (6 bases). With 0 bases removed from V and 3 bases from J, the gap between germline ends came to 10 bases. CDR3 length: 15 residues. CDR1 and CDR2 from the germline V gene are SGHNT and YYREEE (reference sequence). The DNA for the CDR3 is TGTGCCAGCAGCTTGGATCCAGGGGACAATCAGCCCCAGCATTTT. Its protein is CASSLDPGDNQPQHF.

The V call is TRBV19, the J call TRBJ2-5; perhaps TRBD2 as D (5 bases). The germline V gene has CDR1 LNHDA and CDR2 SQIVND (reference sequence). Trimming shortened V by 6 bases and J by 2 bases, and 16 bases separated the two germline ends. This CDR3 spans 15 amino acids. The DNA of the CDR3 is TGTGCCAGTAGGGCGGATTTTTGGAGGCAAGAGACCCAGTACTTC. Translation gives CASRADFWRQETQYF.

V usage is TRBV6-5 and J usage is TRBJ1-1; 11 bases fit TRBD1. Germline CDR1 is MNHEY and CDR2 is SVGAGI. J gave up 5 bases and V 4 bases, and 0 bases lay outside the gene matches. The CDR3 is 13 residues long. In DNA, the CDR3 is TGTGCCAGCAGTTGGGACAGGGGGACTGAAGCTTTCTTT. Encoded protein: CASSWDRGTEAFF.

This sequence joins TRBV2 and TRBJ2-2; D may be TRBD2 (6 bases). There are 14 residues in the CDR3. The V and J ends lost 4 bases and 7 bases respectively, with 13 bases between them. The V gene's germline CDR1 is SNHLY and CDR2 FYNNEI. CDR3 in amino acids: CASSVLAGGGELFF. DNA for the CDR3: TGTGCCAGCAGTGTGCTGGCCGGGGGCGGGGAGCTGTTTTTT.

This clone was counted a single time. This chain connects TRBV5-4 to TRBJ1-6; D gene uncertain. The CDR3 has 14 residues. Trimming stripped 4 bases from V and 7 bases from J, with 12 bases between. Looked up from germline, CDR1 is SGHNT and CDR2 is YYREEE (reference sequence). The CDR3 sequence: CASSPTGQNSPLHF. The DNA of the CDR3 is TGTGCCAGCAGCCCGACTGGCCAGAATTCACCCCTCCACTTT.

The chain is built from TRBV6-5 and TRBJ2-5; TRBD2 agrees at 12 bases. Losses at the gene ends were 7 bases for V and 13 bases for J; bases not matched to a gene: 10. This CDR3 is built from 13 residues. Per germline, CDR1 MNHEY and CDR2 SVGAGI. The CDR3 is CASKTSGGYQSYF. The DNA for the CDR3 is TGTGCCAGCAAGACTAGCGGGGGCTACCAGTCGTACTTC.